The 31 T cell receptor beta chains below all came from one sample that was sequenced in a study of human T cells and chemical hapten exposure. TCRdb reprocessed the RACE reads with MiXCR, giving one entry per CDR3 protein. The sample holds about 360,000 distinct CDR3 sequences, around 7% seen once. The time point is: patch test 1, 2 weeks after DPC sensitization. The treatment here: therapeutic diphenylcyclopropenone sensitization with weekly scalp DPC. The sequencing here drew on whole blood, taken in connection with sensitization to the hapten diphenylcyclopropenone (DPC). The receptors come from a woman aged 18-30 years with alopecia areata. Some clones in this sample may be carry-over from other donors' samples.

In its sample, this clonotype was seen many times. The genes are TRBV5-1 and TRBJ2-1; 11 nucleotides agree with TRBD1. Germline CDR1 is SGHRS and CDR2 is YFSETQ. The V segment lost 4 bases and the J segment 6 bases; nucleotides outside the gene matches: 3. This CDR3 contains 14 residues. As DNA, the CDR3 is TGCGCCAGCAGCGAGGGGACAGGGGGCAATGAGCAGTTCTTC. Its protein is CASSEGTGGNEQFF.

This clonotype was detected only a few times. V gene TRBV7-9 combines with J gene TRBJ1-5; 8 nucleotides match TRBD1. This CDR3 region has 16 residues. V shed 4 bases and J 4 bases; nucleotides not matched to a gene: 9. Germline-derived CDR1 and CDR2 are SEHNR and FQNEAQ (reference sequence). The DNA of the CDR3 is TGTGCCAGCAGCTCCTCCCGGACAGGGCAAAATCAGCCCCAGCATTTT. It encodes CASSSSRTGQNQPQHF.

The V call is TRBV29-1, the J call TRBJ1-1, with D uncertain. Germline V gene data show CDR1 as SQVTM and CDR2 as ANQGSEA. This CDR3 is built from 13 residues. Trimming removed 1 base from V and 2 bases from J, with 8 bases in between. In DNA, the CDR3 is TGCAGCGTTGAAGCTCCGAGAAACACTGAAGCTTTCTTT. This encodes CSVEAPRNTEAFF.

The chain uses TRBV4-3 and TRBJ1-1; the match to TRBD1 covers 9 bases. The CDR3 loop spans 16 amino acids. J was trimmed by 7 bases and V by 1 base; bases with no gene match: 10. The germline gives CDR1 LGHNA, CDR2 YSLEER. CDR3 nucleotides: TGCGCCAGCAGCCAAGGAACCGGGACAGGGAAGGGTGAAGCTTTCTTT. The encoded protein is CASSQGTGTGKGEAFF.

This clonotype was seen ten or more times. This chain connects TRBV12-3 or TRBV12-4 to TRBJ2-1; the match to TRBD1 covers 9 bases. This CDR3 comprises 13 residues. V lost 5 bases and J lost 9; bases outside the gene matches: 5. CDR3 in amino acids: CASSLGTGIEQFF. The CDR3 nucleotides read TGTGCCAGCAGTCTCGGGACAGGGATTGAGCAGTTCTTC.

There are many counts of this clonotype. The rearrangement joins TRBV5-6 to TRBJ2-3, with TRBD2 identical over 7 bases. Germline CDR1 SGHDT, CDR2 YYEEEE. This CDR3 region has 13 residues. V lost 1 base, J lost 6 bases, and 2 bases stayed unmatched. CDR3 DNA: TGTGCCAGCAGCTTGCGGGAGGCGGATACGCAGTATTTT. Translation gives CASSLREADTQYF.

This clonotype showed up just a few times. The J gene is TRBJ2-5, the V gene TRBV27; D perhaps matches TRBD2 (7 bases). V lost 2 bases and J lost 7, with 17 bases in between. The CDR3 consists of 15 residues. From germline, CDR1 is MNHEY and CDR2 SMNVEV (reference sequence). The CDR3 region has the DNA TGTGCCAGCAGTTTACGAGGGGGGGCGTTGGGGACCCAGTACTTC. Encoded protein: CASSLRGGALGTQYF.

This clonotype turned up a few times. The chain couples TRBV5-4 to TRBJ2-5; D tentatively fits TRBD1 or TRBD2 (5 bases each). CDR1 is SGHNT, CDR2 YYREEE, per germline (reference sequence). This CDR3 is built from 18 residues. V lost 0 bases to trimming and J lost 2 bases, with 20 bases between them. This CDR3 is CASSLAPSTGPLQETQYF. CDR3 bases: TGTGCCAGCAGCTTGGCCCCGTCGACGGGGCCCCTTCAAGAGACCCAGTACTTC.

This clonotype was counted ten times or more. V usage is TRBV4-1 and J usage is TRBJ1-3; TRBD1 matches at 8 bases. CDR3 length: 14 residues. With 4 bases clipped from V and 4 bases from J, the junction kept 3 bases outside the gene matches. Germline CDR1 MGHRA, CDR2 YSYEKL. For the CDR3, the DNA is TGCGCCAGCAGCCCTGGACAGGGAGGAAACACCATATATTTT. Translation gives CASSPGQGGNTIYF.

The rearrangement links TRBV1 to TRBJ2-7; TRBD2, the table's D call, was not compared with the DNA. TRBV1 is marked as a pseudogene. CDR3 length: 16 amino acids. The CDR3 spells CTSSVRLAPGLDEQYF. The CDR3 coding sequence is TGCACCAGCAGCGTCCGACTAGCGCCCGGCTTGGACGAGCAGTACTTC.

The table lists this clonotype with many counts. The genes are TRBV27 and TRBJ2-5; D remains unclear. V was trimmed by 4 bases and J by 2 bases, leaving 8 bases between them. Germline V lookup: CDR1 MNHEY, CDR2 SMNVEV (reference sequence). The CDR3 covers 13 residues. Written as DNA, the CDR3 is TGTGCCAGCAGTTCGATCCCGCAAGAGACCCAGTACTTC. Its protein is CASSSIPQETQYF.

This clonotype was observed many times. The chain has TRBV20-1 and TRBJ1-3; D is uncertain. Germline values: CDR1 DFQATT, CDR2 SNEGSKA (reference sequence). CDR3 length equals 13 residues. V shed 3 bases and J shed 3 bases, with 9 bases lying between them. The CDR3 DNA sequence: TGCAGTGCTAGGGGTACAAGTGGAAACACCATATATTTT. Amino acids: CSARGTSGNTIYF.

This clonotype was detected only a few times. V is TRBV6-1 and J is TRBJ2-3; 8 bases agree with TRBD2. From germline, CDR1 is MNHNS and CDR2 SASEGT. V was pared by 6 bases and J by 4 bases, with 27 bases of the junction left unmatched. CDR3 length: 21 amino acids. The CDR3 DNA reads as TGTGCCAGCAGCTTCGTGGTCTACTCCGTCGGTCAAGCGGGGGATGCAGATACGCAGTATTTT. Its protein product is CASSFVVYSVGQAGDADTQYF.

This clonotype has more than one count but fewer than ten. The genes are TRBV6-5 and TRBJ1-5; TRBD1 is a possible D gene (6 bases). In germline, CDR1 is MNHEY, CDR2 SVGAGI. V dropped 0 bases and J dropped 9 bases, with 15 bases sitting between them. The CDR3 totals 15 residues. The CDR3 DNA reads TGTGCCAGCAGTTACTCGGTTAGGGGGGATCGGCCCCAGCATTTT. Its protein product is CASSYSVRGDRPQHF.

The chain recombines TRBV4-1 with TRBJ2-3; 8 bases agree with TRBD2. In germline, CDR1 is MGHRA, CDR2 YSYEKL. J lost 2 bases, V lost 0 bases, and 1 base had no gene match. The CDR3 totals 15 residues. The CDR3 loop reads CASSQDSGATDTQYF. CDR3 DNA sequence: TGCGCCAGCAGCCAAGATAGCGGGGCCACAGATACGCAGTATTTT.

This clonotype has at least ten counts. The chain has TRBV20-1 and TRBJ2-3, with D uncertain. The CDR3 is 13 amino acids. With 6 bases removed from V and 0 bases from J, the gap between germline ends came to 10 bases. Germline values: CDR1 DFQATT, CDR2 SNEGSKA (reference sequence). DNA for the CDR3: TGCAGTGCAAGGATCGGAAGCACAGATACGCAGTATTTT. Its translation is CSARIGSTDTQYF.

This clonotype was counted only a few times. The CDR3 nucleotides are TGTGCCAGCAGTTTAGTTTGGGGTGAGAAAGATACGCAGTATTTT. Protein: CASSLVWGEKDTQYF. This chain links TRBV12-3 or TRBV12-4 with TRBJ2-3, with D unclear. The CDR3 length is 15 residues. V lost 1 base to trimming and J lost 5 bases, with 13 bases between them.

There are many counts of this clonotype. CDR3 in amino acids: CASSQAFREQFF. The CDR3 nucleotides read TGTGCCAGCAGCCAAGCATTTAGGGAGCAGTTCTTC. The chain recombines TRBV3-1 with TRBJ2-1; D not resolved. From germline, CDR1 is LGHDT and CDR2 YNNKEL (reference sequence). This CDR3 region has 12 residues. The V end lost 1 base, the J end lost 10 bases, and 8 bases lay between the germline ends.

The sample holds many counts of this clonotype. The rearrangement uses TRBV28 and TRBJ1-2; D is perhaps TRBD1 (6 bases). With 6 bases removed from V and 2 bases from J, the gap between germline ends came to 16 bases. Germline V CDR1 and CDR2: MDHEN, SYDVKM. The CDR3 contains 15 residues. The CDR3 spells CASRPSQGRNYGYTF. The DNA for the CDR3 is TGTGCCAGCAGGCCCTCTCAGGGGCGAAACTATGGCTACACCTTC.

The chain links TRBV20-1 to TRBJ1-1; 9 bases agree with TRBD1. The trim removed 3 bases at V and 4 bases at J, leaving 6 bases unmatched. Germline V gene sequence: CDR1 DFQATT, CDR2 SNEGSKA (reference sequence). The CDR3 has 14 residues. The CDR3 DNA is TGCAGTGCTAGGCCGGGACAGGGATTCACTGAAGCTTTCTTT. As protein: CSARPGQGFTEAFF.

This clonotype was observed a handful of times. The gene calls are TRBV12-3 or TRBV12-4 and TRBJ1-1, with 8 bases fitting TRBD1. V shed 6 bases, J shed 3 bases, and the junction held 9 bases outside the gene matches. CDR3 length equals 15 residues. The chain's CDR3 is CASRETRQGYTEAFF. The DNA of the CDR3 is TGTGCCAGCAGGGAGACGCGACAGGGGTACACTGAAGCTTTCTTT.

This clonotype was found a few times. The rearrangement joins TRBV2 to TRBJ1-1; D uncertain. This CDR3 contains 15 residues. V lost 6 bases, J lost 8 bases, and 22 bases lay in between. Germline V gene lookup returns CDR1 SNHLY and CDR2 FYNNEI. The DNA of the CDR3 is TGTGCCAGCAGCGACGAGACACCGGCGAGAAGCGAAGCTTTCTTT. Protein product: CASSDETPARSEAFF.

In its sample, this clonotype was seen many times. The chain has TRBV5-1 and TRBJ2-7, with a tentative D call TRBD1 (6 bases). This CDR3 region has 15 residues. Trimming shortened V by 4 bases and J by 0 bases, and 14 bases separated the two germline ends. Looked up from germline, CDR1 is SGHRS and CDR2 is YFSETQ. The CDR3 spells CASSPDGRGSYEQYF. Written as DNA, the CDR3 is TGCGCCAGCAGCCCGGACGGCAGGGGCTCCTACGAGCAGTACTTC.

The chain uses TRBV28 and TRBJ1-5; 9 bases agree with TRBD1. J was trimmed by 6 bases and V by 4 bases; bases with no gene match: 10. The CDR3 length is 16 residues. CDR1 is MDHEN and CDR2 is SYDVKM in the germline V gene. CDR3 protein: CASSSPGTGSGQPQHF. The DNA of the CDR3 is TGTGCCAGCAGTTCACCAGGGACAGGGAGCGGTCAGCCCCAGCATTTT.

This chain links TRBV5-1 with TRBJ1-2; 9 bases are a match to TRBD1. Trimming at V came to 0 bases and at J to 6 bases, leaving 9 bases not matched to a gene. The CDR3 length is 16 residues. The V gene's germline CDR1 is SGHRS and CDR2 YFSETQ. This CDR3 is CASSLALGQGSDGYTF. The DNA of the CDR3 is TGCGCCAGCAGCTTGGCTCTCGGACAGGGGTCTGATGGCTACACCTTC. Supplemented by reference TRBV5-1 and TRBJ1-2, the full variable domain reads KAGVTQTPRYLIKTRGQQVTLSCSPISGHRSVSWYQQTPGQGLQFLFEYFSETQRNKGNFPGRFSGRQFSNSRSEMNVSTLELGDSALYLCASSLALGQGSDGYTFGSGTRLTVV.

V and J are TRBV3-1 and TRBJ2-3; 8 bases agree with TRBD2. This CDR3 has 15 amino acids. CDR1 and CDR2 from the germline V gene are LGHDT and YNNKEL (reference sequence). V was clipped by 1 base and J by 4 bases; unmatched bases: 4. CDR3: CASSQVARGADTQYF. The CDR3 region has the DNA TGTGCCAGCAGCCAAGTAGCGCGGGGGGCAGATACGCAGTATTTT.

This clonotype has ten or more counts. The V gene is TRBV12-3 or TRBV12-4, the J gene TRBJ2-7; the D is unclear. With 4 bases removed from V and 5 bases from J, the gap between germline ends came to 18 bases. The CDR3 consists of 15 residues. The CDR3 nucleotides read TGTGCCAGCAGTTACCGGGTCCTTGCTTCTGACGAGCAGTACTTC. Encoded protein: CASSYRVLASDEQYF.

Remarks on this clonotype: This may be a read error: a much more frequent sequence differs by one nucleotide. The gene calls are TRBV7-3 and TRBJ2-2, with TRBD1 matching 7 bases. This CDR3 is 15 amino acids long. With 5 bases clipped from V and 5 bases from J, the junction kept 8 bases outside the gene matches. Germline CDR1 SGHTA, CDR2 FQGTGA. As DNA, the CDR3 is TGTGCCAGCAGCATTGACAGGGTATCGACCGGGGAGCTGTTTTTT. Its protein is CASSIDRVSTGELFF.

This clonotype occurred a few times. At one end the junction does not follow the germline gene, possibly because of a read error. The rearrangement links TRBV7-7 to TRBJ2-3; D is perhaps TRBD2 (6 bases). The CDR3 is made up of 13 amino acids. The V gene's germline CDR1 is SSHAT and CDR2 FNYEAQ (reference sequence). In nucleotides, the CDR3 is TGTGCTAGCAGCTGGGACTCCACAGATACGCAGTATTTT. Translation gives CASSWDSTDTQYF.

Worth noting for this clonotype: One base away lies a much larger clone, so this may be a sequencing read error. The conserved closing phenylalanine or tryptophan is absent in this CDR3, likely reflecting a read error. This chain connects TRBV6-1 to TRBJ2-4, with a weak D call TRBD1 (6 bases). The ends were cut back, 7 bases at V and 10 bases at J, with 11 bases in the middle. The CDR3 totals 11 residues. Germline V lookup: CDR1 MNHNS, CDR2 SASEGT. The CDR3 sequence: CASTPDRIQYY. CDR3 in DNA: TGTGCCAGCACCCCGGACAGAATTCAGTACTAC.

This clonotype showed up many times. J is TRBJ1-5 and V is TRBV4-3; D possibly corresponds to TRBD1 (6 bases). Germline CDR1 is LGHNA and CDR2 is YSLEER. The V gene lost 4 bases and the J gene lost 2 bases, with 12 bases spanning the gap. The CDR3 extends over 15 amino acids. The CDR3 spells CASSPGVAGNQPQHF. The DNA of the CDR3 is TGCGCCAGCAGCCCAGGGGTGGCGGGCAATCAGCCCCAGCATTTT.